This T cell receptor beta chain is drawn from a study of vaccination effects on CD4 cells after COVID-19. Across the study: Within the ViraFEST assay, antigen-specific CD4+ T cells underwent expansion with viral peptide pools prior to sequencing.

This table comes from immunoSEQ multiplex PCR, and its TCRdb copy is limited to in-frame clones, with some not included. The sample records about 66,000 clones, 65% to 80% being singletons. Germline V CDR1 and CDR2: SGHDT, YYEEEE. The CDR3 loop spans 15 amino acids. The germline V and J ends were trimmed by 1 base and 0 bases, with 8 bases remaining between them. Remarks on this clone: The target antigen is unknown.

Study-wide points: No early post-infection timepoints were available in the study, which also included few convalescent patients. Clones arising from infection and from vaccination showed marked clonal contraction late after vaccination.

Having been cultured for ten to eleven days, the cells underwent CD4+ T cell isolation. Each participant was administered two doses of either the BNT162b2 or the mRNA-1273 vaccine. Half-medium replacement with IL-2 medium occurred on days 3 and 7. The rearrangement joins TRBV5-6 to TRBJ2-1; D gene uncertain. The clonotype originates from a human donor who received a COVID-19 vaccine. The starting material was CD4+ T cells from PBMCs cultured without peptide, obtained after COVID-19 vaccination. CDR3 DNA: TGTGCCAGCAGCTTGTTACTGAGCTCCTACAATGAGCAGTTCTTC. Its translation is CASSLLLSSYNEQFF.